Given below is one T cell receptor (beta chain) in context. Its antigen is as yet unknown. CDR3 length: 16 residues. Germline CDR1 reads SGHAT; CDR2 reads FQNNGV. Trimming took 5 bases from V and 3 from J; bases not matched to a gene: 12. Assay execution proceeded at the deep level. In the original analysis: Junction-only sequences without quality scores came from ImmunoSEQ, so filtering differed. Sequenced by immunoSEQ multiplex PCR; TCRdb stores in-frame clones only, minus some. Clone size and the V and J calls come from that table; the DNA yielded D and trimming. The table lists more than 90,000 clones, 65% to 70% of them singletons. The record originates from a study of shared clonotypes between healthy human individuals. Study-wide results and caveats: Investigators collected only blood, and repertoires in tissues likely differ. Among several donors, 4.5% to 5.5% of naive CD4 clonotypes were found in common.

The specimen sequenced was memory CD8+ T cells sorted from blood. Subset of the sample: CD45RO+ cells pooled with CCR7-negative TemRA cells. The TCR was taken from a man aged 30 to 39 in good health. The chain is built from TRBV11-2 and TRBJ2-7, with 8 bases matching TRBD2. CDR3 in DNA: TGTGCCAGCAGCGGAACCGGGACTAGTTTCATCTACGAGCAGTACTTC. It translates to CASSGTGTSFIYEQYF.